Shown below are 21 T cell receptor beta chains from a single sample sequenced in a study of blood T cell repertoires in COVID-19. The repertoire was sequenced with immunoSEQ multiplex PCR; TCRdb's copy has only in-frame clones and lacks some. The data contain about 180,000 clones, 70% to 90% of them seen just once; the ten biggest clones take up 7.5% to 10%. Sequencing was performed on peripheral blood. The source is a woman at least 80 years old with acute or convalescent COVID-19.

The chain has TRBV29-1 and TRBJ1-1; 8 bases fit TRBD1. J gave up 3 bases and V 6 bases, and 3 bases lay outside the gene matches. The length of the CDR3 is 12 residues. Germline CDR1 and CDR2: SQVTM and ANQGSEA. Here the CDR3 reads CSVQDRDTEAFF. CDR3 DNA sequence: TGCAGCGTACAGGACAGGGACACTGAAGCTTTCTTT.

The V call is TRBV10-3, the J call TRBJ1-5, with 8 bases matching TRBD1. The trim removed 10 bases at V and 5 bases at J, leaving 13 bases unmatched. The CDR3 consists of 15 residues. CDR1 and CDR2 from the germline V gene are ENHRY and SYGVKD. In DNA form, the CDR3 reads TGTGCCACGATGTCAGGACAGGGCTACGATCAGCCCCAGCATTTT. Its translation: CATMSGQGYDQPQHF.

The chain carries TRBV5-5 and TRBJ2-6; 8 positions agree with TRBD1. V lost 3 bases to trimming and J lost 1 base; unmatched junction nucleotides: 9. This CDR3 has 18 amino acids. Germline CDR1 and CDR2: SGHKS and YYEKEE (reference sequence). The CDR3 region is CASSSRTGTWSGANVLTF. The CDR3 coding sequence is TGTGCCAGCAGCTCCCGGACAGGGACTTGGTCTGGGGCCAACGTCCTGACTTTC.

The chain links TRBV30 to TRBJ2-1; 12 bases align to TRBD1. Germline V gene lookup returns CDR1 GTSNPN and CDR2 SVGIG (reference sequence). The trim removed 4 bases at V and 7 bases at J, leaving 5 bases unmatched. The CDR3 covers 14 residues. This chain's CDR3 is CAWTPGQGANEQFF. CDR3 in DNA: TGTGCCTGGACCCCGGGACAGGGGGCGAATGAGCAGTTCTTC.

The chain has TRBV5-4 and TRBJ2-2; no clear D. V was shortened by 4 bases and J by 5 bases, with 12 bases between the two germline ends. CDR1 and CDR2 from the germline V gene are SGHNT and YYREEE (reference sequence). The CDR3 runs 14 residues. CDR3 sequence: CASSAPSRTGELFF. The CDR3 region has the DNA TGTGCCAGCAGCGCCCCTAGTCGGACCGGGGAGCTGTTTTTT.

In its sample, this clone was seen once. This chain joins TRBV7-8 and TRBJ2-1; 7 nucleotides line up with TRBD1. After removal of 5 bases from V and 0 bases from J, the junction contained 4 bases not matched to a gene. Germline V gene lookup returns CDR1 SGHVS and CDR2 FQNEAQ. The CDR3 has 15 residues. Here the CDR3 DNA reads TGTGCCAGCAGCCCCGGGACAGCCTCCTACAATGAGCAGTTCTTC. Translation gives CASSPGTASYNEQFF.

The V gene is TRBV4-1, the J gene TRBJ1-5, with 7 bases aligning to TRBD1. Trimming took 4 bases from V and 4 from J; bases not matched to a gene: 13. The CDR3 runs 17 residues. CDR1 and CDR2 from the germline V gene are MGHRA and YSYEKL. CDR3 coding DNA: TGCGCCAGCAGCCCGACAGGGTTTGTAGTTGGGAATCAGCCCCAGCATTTT. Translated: CASSPTGFVVGNQPQHF.

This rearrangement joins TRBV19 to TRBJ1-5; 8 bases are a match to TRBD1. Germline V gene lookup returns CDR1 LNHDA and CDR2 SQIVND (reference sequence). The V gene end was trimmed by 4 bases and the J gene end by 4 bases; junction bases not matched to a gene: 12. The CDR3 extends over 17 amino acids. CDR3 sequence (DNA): TGTGCCAGTAGTACCCCGGACAGGGCGCGTGGAAATCAGCCCCAGCATTTT. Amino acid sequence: CASSTPDRARGNQPQHF.

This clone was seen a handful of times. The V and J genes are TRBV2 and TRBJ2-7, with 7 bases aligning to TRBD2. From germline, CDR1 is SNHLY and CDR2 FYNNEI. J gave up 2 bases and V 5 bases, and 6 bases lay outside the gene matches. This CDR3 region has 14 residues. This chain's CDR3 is CASSPRTRTYEQYF. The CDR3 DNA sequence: TGTGCCAGCAGTCCCCGGACTAGGACCTACGAGCAGTACTTC.

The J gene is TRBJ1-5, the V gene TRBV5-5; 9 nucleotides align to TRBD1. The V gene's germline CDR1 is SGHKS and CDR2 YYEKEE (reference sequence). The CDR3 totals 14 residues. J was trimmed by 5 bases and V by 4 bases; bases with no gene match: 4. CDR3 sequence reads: CASSMGQGDQPQHF. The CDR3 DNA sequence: TGTGCCAGCAGCATGGGACAGGGAGATCAGCCCCAGCATTTT.

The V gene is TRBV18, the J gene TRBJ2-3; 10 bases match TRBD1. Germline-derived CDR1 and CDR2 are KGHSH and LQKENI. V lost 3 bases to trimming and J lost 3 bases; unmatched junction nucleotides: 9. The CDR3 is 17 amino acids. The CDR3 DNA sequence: TGTGCCAGCTCACCGAGGGGACAGGGGATAAATACAGATACGCAGTATTTT. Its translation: CASSPRGQGINTDTQYF.

The CDR3 DNA reads TGTGCCATCAGTGGGAAGGGACAGGCGGTATCCTCTGAAGCTTTCTTT. It translates to CAISGKGQAVSSEAFF. The V call is TRBV10-3, the J call TRBJ1-1; TRBD1 agrees at 8 bases. V lost 4 bases and J lost 6; bases outside the gene matches: 13. Germline V gene data show CDR1 as ENHRY and CDR2 as SYGVKD. The CDR3 loop spans 16 amino acids.

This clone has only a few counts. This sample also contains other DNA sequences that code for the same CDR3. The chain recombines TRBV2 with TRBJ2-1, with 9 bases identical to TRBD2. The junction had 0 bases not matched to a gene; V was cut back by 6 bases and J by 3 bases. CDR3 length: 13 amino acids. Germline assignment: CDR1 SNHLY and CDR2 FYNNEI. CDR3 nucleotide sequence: TGTGCCAGCAGGACTAGCGGCTACAATGAGCAGTTCTTC. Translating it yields CASRTSGYNEQFF.

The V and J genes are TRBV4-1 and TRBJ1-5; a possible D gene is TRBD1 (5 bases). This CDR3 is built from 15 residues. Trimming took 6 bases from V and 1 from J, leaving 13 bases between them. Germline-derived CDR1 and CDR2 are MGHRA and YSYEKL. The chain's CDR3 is CASRYTDRSNQPQHF. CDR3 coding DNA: TGCGCCAGCAGGTACACCGACAGAAGCAATCAGCCCCAGCATTTT.

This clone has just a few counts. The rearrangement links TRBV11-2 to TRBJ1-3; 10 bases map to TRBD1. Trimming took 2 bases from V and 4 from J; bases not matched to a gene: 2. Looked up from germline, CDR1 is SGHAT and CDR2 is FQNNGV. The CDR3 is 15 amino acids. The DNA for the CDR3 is TGTGCCAGCAGCTTATTGGGACAGGGGGGAAACACCATATATTTT. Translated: CASSLLGQGGNTIYF. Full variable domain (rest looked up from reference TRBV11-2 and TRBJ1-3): EAGVAQSPRYKIIEKRQSVAFWCNPISGHATLYWYQQILGQGPKLLIQFQNNGVVDDSQLPKDRFSAERLKGVDSTLKIQPAKLEDSAVYLCASSLLGQGGNTIYFGEGSWLTVV.

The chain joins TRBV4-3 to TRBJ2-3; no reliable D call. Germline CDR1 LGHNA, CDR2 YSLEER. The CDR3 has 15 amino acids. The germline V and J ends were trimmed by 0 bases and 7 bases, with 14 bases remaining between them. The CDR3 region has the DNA TGCGCCAGCAGCCAAGATACGCAGGCCCGGAATACGCAGTATTTT. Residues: CASSQDTQARNTQYF.

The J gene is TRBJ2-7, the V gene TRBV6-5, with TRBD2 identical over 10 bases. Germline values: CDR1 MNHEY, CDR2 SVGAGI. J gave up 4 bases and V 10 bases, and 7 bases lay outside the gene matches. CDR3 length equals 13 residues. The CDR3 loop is CATLAGGGYEQYF. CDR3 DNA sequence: TGTGCCACCTTAGCGGGAGGAGGATACGAGCAGTACTTC.

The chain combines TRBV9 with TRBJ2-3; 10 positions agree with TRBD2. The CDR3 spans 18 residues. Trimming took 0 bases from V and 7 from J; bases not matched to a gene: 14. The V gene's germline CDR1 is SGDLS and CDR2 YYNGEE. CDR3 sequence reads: CASSVALTSGPAGNTQYF. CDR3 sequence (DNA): TGTGCCAGCAGCGTAGCTCTGACTAGCGGGCCCGCCGGAAATACGCAGTATTTT.

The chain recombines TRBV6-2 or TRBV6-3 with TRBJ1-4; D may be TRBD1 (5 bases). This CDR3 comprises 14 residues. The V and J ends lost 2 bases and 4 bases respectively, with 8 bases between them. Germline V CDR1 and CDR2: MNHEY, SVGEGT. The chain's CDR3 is CASSYRQINEKLFF. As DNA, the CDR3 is TGTGCCAGCAGTTACCGACAGATTAATGAAAAACTGTTTTTT.

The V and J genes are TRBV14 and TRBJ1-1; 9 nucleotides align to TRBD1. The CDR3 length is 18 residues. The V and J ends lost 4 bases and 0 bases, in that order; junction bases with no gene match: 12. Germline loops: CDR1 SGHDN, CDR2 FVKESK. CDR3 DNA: TGTGCCAGCAGCCCCGTAAAACAGGGGGCTGGGGTGAACACTGAAGCTTTCTTT. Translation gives CASSPVKQGAGVNTEAFF.

The CDR3 DNA reads TGTGCCAGCAGCAACACAGAGGGGGTGGCTGAAGCTTTCTTT. It translates to CASSNTEGVAEAFF. This chain joins TRBV21-1 and TRBJ1-1; the DNA was not used to check the table's D call, TRBD1. TRBV21-1 is annotated as a pseudogene. This CDR3 contains 14 residues.